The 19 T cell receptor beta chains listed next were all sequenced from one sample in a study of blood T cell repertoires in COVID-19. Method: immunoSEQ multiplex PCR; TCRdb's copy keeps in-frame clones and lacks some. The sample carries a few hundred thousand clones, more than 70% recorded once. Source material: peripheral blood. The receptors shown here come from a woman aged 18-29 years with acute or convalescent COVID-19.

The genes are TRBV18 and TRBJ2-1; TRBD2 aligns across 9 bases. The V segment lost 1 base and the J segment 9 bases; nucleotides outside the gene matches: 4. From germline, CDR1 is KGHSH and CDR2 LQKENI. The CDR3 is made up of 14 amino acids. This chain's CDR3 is CASSPRTSEVEQFF. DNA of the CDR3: TGTGCCAGCTCACCACGGACTAGCGAGGTTGAGCAGTTCTTC.

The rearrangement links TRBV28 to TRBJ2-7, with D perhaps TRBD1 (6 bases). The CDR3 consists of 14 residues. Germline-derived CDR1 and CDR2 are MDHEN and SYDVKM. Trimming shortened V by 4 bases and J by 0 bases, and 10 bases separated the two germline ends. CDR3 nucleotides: TGTGCCAGCAGTTATCGGGACAACTCCTACGAGCAGTACTTC. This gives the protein CASSYRDNSYEQYF.

The DNA of the CDR3 is TGTGCCAGCAGCGGCGCGGGGGGGGCCGGTGGAAACACCATATATTTT. Translating it yields CASSGAGGAGGNTIYF. J is TRBJ1-3 and V is TRBV13, with D tentatively TRBD1 (6 bases). In germline, CDR1 is PRHDT, CDR2 FYEKMQ (reference sequence). Trimming cost V 5 bases and J 3 bases, with 17 bases left between them. The CDR3 has 16 amino acids.

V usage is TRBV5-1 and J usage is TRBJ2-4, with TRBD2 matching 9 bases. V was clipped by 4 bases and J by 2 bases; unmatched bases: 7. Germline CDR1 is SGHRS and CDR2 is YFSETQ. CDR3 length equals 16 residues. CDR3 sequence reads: CASSPSAGGTKNIQYF. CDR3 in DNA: TGCGCCAGCAGCCCCTCAGCGGGAGGTACCAAAAACATTCAGTACTTC.

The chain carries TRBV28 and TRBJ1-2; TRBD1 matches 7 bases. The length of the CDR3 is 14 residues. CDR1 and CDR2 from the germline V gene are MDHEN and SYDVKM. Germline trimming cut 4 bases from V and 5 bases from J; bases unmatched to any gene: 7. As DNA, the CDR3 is TGTGCCAGCAGTTGGAACCAGGGGGGATATGGCTACACCTTC. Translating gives CASSWNQGGYGYTF.

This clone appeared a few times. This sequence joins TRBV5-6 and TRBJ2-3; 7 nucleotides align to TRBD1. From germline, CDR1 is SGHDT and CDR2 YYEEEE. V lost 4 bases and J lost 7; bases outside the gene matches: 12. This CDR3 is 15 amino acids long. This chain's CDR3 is CASSLPTGSVYTQYF. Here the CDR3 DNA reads TGTGCCAGCAGCCTACCGACAGGGAGCGTTTATACGCAGTATTTT.

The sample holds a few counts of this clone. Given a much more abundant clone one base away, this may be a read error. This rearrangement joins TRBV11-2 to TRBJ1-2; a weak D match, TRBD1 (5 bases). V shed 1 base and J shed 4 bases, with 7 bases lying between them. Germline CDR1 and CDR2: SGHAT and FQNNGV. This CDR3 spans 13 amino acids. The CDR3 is CASSLGQFYGYTF. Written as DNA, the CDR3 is TGTGCCAGCAGCTTAGGACAGTTCTATGGCTACACCTTC.

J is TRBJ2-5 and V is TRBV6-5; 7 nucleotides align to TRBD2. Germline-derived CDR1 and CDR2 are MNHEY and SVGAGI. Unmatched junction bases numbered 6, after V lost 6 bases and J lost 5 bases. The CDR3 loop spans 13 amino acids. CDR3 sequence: CASRQTGGETQYF. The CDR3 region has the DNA TGTGCCAGCAGACAAACGGGGGGTGAGACCCAGTACTTC.

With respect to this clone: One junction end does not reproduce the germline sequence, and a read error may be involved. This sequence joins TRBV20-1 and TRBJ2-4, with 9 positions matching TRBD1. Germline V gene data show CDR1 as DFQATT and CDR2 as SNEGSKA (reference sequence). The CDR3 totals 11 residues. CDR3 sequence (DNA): TGCAGTGCTATGCTCCAGGGGACAGGGAGTTTC. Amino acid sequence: CSAMLQGTGSF.

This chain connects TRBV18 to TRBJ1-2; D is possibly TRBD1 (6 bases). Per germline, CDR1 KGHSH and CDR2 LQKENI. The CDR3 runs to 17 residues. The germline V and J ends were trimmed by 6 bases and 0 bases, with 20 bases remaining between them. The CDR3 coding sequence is TGTGCCAGCTCTCCAACAGGGTACTCCTTAACTAACTATGGCTACACCTTC. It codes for CASSPTGYSLTNYGYTF.

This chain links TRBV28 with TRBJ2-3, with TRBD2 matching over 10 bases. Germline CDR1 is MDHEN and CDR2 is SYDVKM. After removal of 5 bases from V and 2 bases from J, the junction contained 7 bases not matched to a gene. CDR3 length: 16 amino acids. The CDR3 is CASSISSGSFTDTQYF. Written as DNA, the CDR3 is TGTGCCAGCAGTATCTCTAGCGGGAGCTTCACAGATACGCAGTATTTT.

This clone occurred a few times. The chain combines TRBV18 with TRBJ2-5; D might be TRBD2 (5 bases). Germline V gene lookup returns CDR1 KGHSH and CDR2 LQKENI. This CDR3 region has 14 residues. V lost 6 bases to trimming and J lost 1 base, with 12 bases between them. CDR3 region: CASSQGSTQETQYF. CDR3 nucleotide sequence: TGTGCCAGCTCGCAAGGGAGTACCCAAGAGACCCAGTACTTC.

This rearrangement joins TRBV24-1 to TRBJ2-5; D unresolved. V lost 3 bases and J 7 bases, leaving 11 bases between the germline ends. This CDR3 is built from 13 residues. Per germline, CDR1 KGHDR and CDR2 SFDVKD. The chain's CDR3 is CATSDLWSGTQYF. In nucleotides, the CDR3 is TGTGCCACCAGTGATCTGTGGAGTGGGACCCAGTACTTC.

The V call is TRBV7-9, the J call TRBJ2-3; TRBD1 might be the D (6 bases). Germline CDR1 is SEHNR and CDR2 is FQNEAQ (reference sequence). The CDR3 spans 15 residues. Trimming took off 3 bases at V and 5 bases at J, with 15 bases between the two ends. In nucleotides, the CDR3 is TGTGCCAGCAGCTTGGTGCAGGGGCTAGGAGATACGCAGTATTTT. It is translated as CASSLVQGLGDTQYF.

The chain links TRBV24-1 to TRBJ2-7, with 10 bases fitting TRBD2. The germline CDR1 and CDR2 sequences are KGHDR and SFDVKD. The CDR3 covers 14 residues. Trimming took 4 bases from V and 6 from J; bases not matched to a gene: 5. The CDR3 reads CATSDWTSGAEQYF. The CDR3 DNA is TGTGCCACCAGTGACTGGACTAGCGGAGCCGAGCAGTACTTC.

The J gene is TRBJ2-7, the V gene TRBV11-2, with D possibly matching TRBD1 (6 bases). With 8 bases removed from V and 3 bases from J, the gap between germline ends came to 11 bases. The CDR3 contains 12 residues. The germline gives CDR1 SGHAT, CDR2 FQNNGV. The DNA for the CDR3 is TGTGCCAGCGGGGGCAGTAACTACGAGCAGTACTTC. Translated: CASGGSNYEQYF.

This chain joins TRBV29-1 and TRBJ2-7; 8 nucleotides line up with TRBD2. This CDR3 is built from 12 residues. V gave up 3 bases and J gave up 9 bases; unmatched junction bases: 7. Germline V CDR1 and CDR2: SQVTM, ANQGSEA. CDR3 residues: CSVEALAGRQYF. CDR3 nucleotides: TGCAGCGTTGAGGCCCTAGCGGGCCGGCAGTACTTC.

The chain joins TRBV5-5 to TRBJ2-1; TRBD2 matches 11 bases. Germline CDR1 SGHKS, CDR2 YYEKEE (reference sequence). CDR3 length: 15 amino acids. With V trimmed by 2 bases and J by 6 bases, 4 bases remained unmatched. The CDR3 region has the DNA TGTGCCAGCAGCTTCCTAGCGGGAGGTCCCAATGAGCAGTTCTTC. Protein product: CASSFLAGGPNEQFF.

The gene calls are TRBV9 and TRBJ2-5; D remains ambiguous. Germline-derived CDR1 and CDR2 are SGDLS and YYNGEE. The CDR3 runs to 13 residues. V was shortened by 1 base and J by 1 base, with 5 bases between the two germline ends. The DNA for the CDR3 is TGTGCCAGCAGCGTAAACAGCCAAGAGACCCAGTACTTC. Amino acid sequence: CASSVNSQETQYF.